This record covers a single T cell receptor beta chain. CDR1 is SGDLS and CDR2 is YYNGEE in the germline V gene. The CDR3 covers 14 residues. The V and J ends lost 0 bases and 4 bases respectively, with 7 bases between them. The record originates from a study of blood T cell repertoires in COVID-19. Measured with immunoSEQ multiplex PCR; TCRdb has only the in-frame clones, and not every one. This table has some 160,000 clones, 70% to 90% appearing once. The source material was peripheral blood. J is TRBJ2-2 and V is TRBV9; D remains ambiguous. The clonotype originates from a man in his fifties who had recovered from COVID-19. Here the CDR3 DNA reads TGTGCCAGCAGCGTAGTCATCGGCACCGGGGAGCTGTTTTTT. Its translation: CASSVVIGTGELFF.